A single sample is the source of the 7 T cell receptor beta chains below, sequenced in a study of OX40 agonist ivuxolimab in advanced cancers. Libraries were prepared through the immunoSEQ multiplex PCR assay. Held by TCRdb, this immuneACCESS table contains in-frame sequences only and omits some clones. Under half of the omission traces to an unresolved V gene where checked; the cause of the rest is unknown. The sample table contains about 27,000 clones; only one count was recorded for roughly 86% of them. Of the sample, 20% to 25% falls within the top ten clones. Sequenced material: CD4+ or CD8+ T cells sorted from blood, taken in a trial of the OX40 agonist ivuxolimab. The receptors come from an adult with an advanced solid tumor such as melanoma, head and neck, liver or kidney cancer.

The chain combines TRBV9 with TRBJ2-7, with D hard to call. There are 13 residues in the CDR3. The germline V and J ends were trimmed by 4 bases and 1 base, with 9 bases remaining between them. Germline loops: CDR1 SGDLS, CDR2 YYNGEE. CDR3 in amino acids: CASSPQFSYEQYF. CDR3 nucleotide sequence: TGTGCCAGCAGCCCACAGTTTTCCTACGAGCAGTACTTC.

The chain joins TRBV27 to TRBJ2-5; 12 bases are a match to TRBD2. Germline V gene lookup returns CDR1 MNHEY and CDR2 SMNVEV (reference sequence). The CDR3 runs 17 residues. V shed 6 bases and J 4 bases; nucleotides not matched to a gene: 12. The CDR3 DNA reads as TGTGCCAGCAGCCTATCCTCTAGCGGGAGGGCCTCAGAGACCCAGTACTTC. Its protein product is CASSLSSSGRASETQYF.

Within the sample, this clone is large (0.1 to 1%). V is TRBV28 and J is TRBJ2-7, with a tentative D call TRBD2 (5 bases). The CDR3 runs 15 residues. Germline CDR1 is MDHEN and CDR2 is SYDVKM. Trimming removed 1 base at V and 0 bases at J, with 10 bases between. This CDR3 reads CASSLSGEISYEQYF. In DNA, the CDR3 is TGTGCCAGCAGTTTATCTGGGGAGATCTCCTACGAGCAGTACTTC.

The V and J genes are TRBV7-8 and TRBJ2-5; 11 positions agree with TRBD2. CDR3 length: 14 amino acids. CDR1 is SGHVS, CDR2 FQNEAQ, per germline. Trimming at V came to 6 bases and at J to 5 bases, leaving 5 bases not matched to a gene. CDR3 residues: CASRLLAGEETQYF. CDR3 sequence (DNA): TGTGCCAGCAGGTTACTAGCGGGGGAGGAGACCCAGTACTTC.

V usage is TRBV5-4 and J usage is TRBJ2-2; D possibly uses TRBD1 or TRBD2 (5 bases each). V lost 4 bases, J lost 1 base, and 11 bases lay in between. The germline gives CDR1 SGHNT, CDR2 YYREEE (reference sequence). This CDR3 region has 15 residues. This chain's CDR3 is CASSLGPLNTGELFF. The CDR3 DNA sequence: TGTGCCAGCAGCCTGGGACCTCTGAACACCGGGGAGCTGTTTTTT.

The chain combines TRBV9 with TRBJ2-7; 7 bases agree with TRBD1. Trimming at V came to 3 bases and at J to 3 bases, leaving 9 bases not matched to a gene. The CDR3 contains 15 residues. Germline V gives CDR1 SGDLS, CDR2 YYNGEE. The CDR3 sequence: CASSGHPTGRYEQYF. In DNA form, the CDR3 reads TGTGCCAGCAGCGGGCACCCGACAGGGCGCTACGAGCAGTACTTC.

The rearrangement links TRBV7-9 to TRBJ1-2, with a weak D call TRBD1 (6 bases). Germline V gene lookup returns CDR1 SEHNR and CDR2 FQNEAQ (reference sequence). The CDR3 has 15 amino acids. V lost 1 base and J lost 8, with 17 bases in between. In DNA form, the CDR3 reads TGTGCCAGCAGCTTAGTGGCACAGGGTGGAGACGGCTACACCTTC. As protein: CASSLVAQGGDGYTF.